Listed here are 8 T cell receptor beta chains from one sample, sequenced in a study of human T cells and chemical hapten exposure (dated by TCRdb to about 2021). The library relied on RACE. The run used a NextSeq 500. TCRdb passed the public sequencing reads through fastp at Q25 and MiXCR, retaining productive beta sequences. Every CDR3 protein is listed once, alongside the most common genes and DNA of its rows. In this sample the table shows 95,000 to 150,000 distinct CDR3 sequences, approximately 10% of which occur a single time. Under 2.5% of the sample is in the top ten clones. The time point label here, explained by the study, means: patch test 3, about 24 weeks after DPC sensitization. The treatment or condition tag for this specimen amounts to: therapeutic diphenylcyclopropenone sensitization with weekly scalp DPC. The specimen comprised whole blood, sampled in connection with sensitization to the hapten diphenylcyclopropenone (DPC). All receptors come from a woman aged 50 to 60 with alopecia areata. Some clones in this sample may be carry-over from other donors' samples.

This clonotype has a handful of counts. The chain employs TRBV30 and TRBJ2-7, with D tentatively TRBD2 (5 bases). CDR3 size: 13 residues. CDR1 and CDR2 from the germline V gene are GTSNPN and SVGIG (reference sequence). The V gene lost 0 bases and the J gene lost 6 bases, with 12 bases spanning the gap. The CDR3 reads CAWSVLRAGEQYF. The CDR3 region has the DNA TGTGCCTGGAGTGTCCTGAGGGCAGGCGAGCAGTACTTC.

The sample holds a few counts of this clonotype. The rearrangement uses TRBV11-2 and TRBJ1-2, with 9 bases lining up with TRBD1. Germline values: CDR1 SGHAT, CDR2 FQNNGV. This CDR3 contains 14 residues. Trimming cost V 4 bases and J 8 bases; bases outside gene matches: 8. CDR3 loop: CASSSWTGEGGYTF. The CDR3 nucleotides read TGTGCCAGCAGCTCCTGGACAGGGGAAGGCGGCTACACCTTC. The variable domain in full, with the rest retrieved from reference TRBV11-2 and TRBJ1-2, is EAGVAQSPRYKIIEKRQSVAFWCNPISGHATLYWYQQILGQGPKLLIQFQNNGVVDDSQLPKDRFSAERLKGVDSTLKIQPAKLEDSAVYLCASSSWTGEGGYTFGSGTRLTVV.

This clonotype was counted only a few times. V usage is TRBV2 and J usage is TRBJ1-1; 7 nucleotides line up with TRBD1. CDR3 length: 13 residues. Germline V gives CDR1 SNHLY, CDR2 FYNNEI. J was trimmed by 5 bases and V by 4 bases; bases with no gene match: 4. Written as DNA, the CDR3 is TGTGCCAGCAGTGGGGACAGTATGACTGAAGCTTTCTTT. Its protein product is CASSGDSMTEAFF.

In this sample, this clonotype turned up a few times. The chain employs TRBV12-3 or TRBV12-4 and TRBJ2-7; D gene unclear. V gave up 3 bases and J gave up 0 bases, with 9 bases separating them. The CDR3 length is 14 residues. CDR3 loop: CASSFGRHSYEQYF. CDR3 DNA sequence: TGTGCCAGCAGTTTTGGGCGTCACTCCTACGAGCAGTACTTC.

This rearrangement joins TRBV10-3 to TRBJ1-3; D may be TRBD1 (6 bases). CDR1 is ENHRY and CDR2 is SYGVKD in the germline V gene. The V end lost 6 bases, the J end lost 0 bases, and 15 bases lay between the germline ends. The CDR3 has 16 amino acids. The CDR3 loop reads CAIRETGDPSGNTIYF. CDR3 nucleotides: TGTGCCATCAGAGAGACAGGTGACCCCTCTGGAAACACCATATATTTT.

This clonotype was recorded a few times. This sequence joins TRBV12-3 or TRBV12-4 and TRBJ1-2; 8 bases are a match to TRBD1. The CDR3 is 16 amino acids. Germline trimming cut 4 bases from V and 7 bases from J; bases unmatched to any gene: 14. The CDR3 DNA reads as TGTGCCAGCAGTTCCCCGGACAGGGTTGTGGCAAGTGGCTACACCTTC. Translation: CASSSPDRVVASGYTF.

This clonotype was counted at least ten times. This chain joins TRBV9 and TRBJ1-1; the D gene is possibly TRBD1 (6 bases). V shed 3 bases and J shed 1 base, with 7 bases lying between them. This CDR3 contains 13 residues. CDR1 SGDLS and CDR2 YYNGEE come from the germline V gene. CDR3 amino acids: CASSEQGNTEAFF. The CDR3 DNA is TGTGCCAGCAGCGAACAGGGGAACACTGAAGCTTTCTTT.

V gene TRBV20-1 combines with J gene TRBJ2-1, with 8 bases matching TRBD2. V shed 3 bases and J 7 bases; nucleotides not matched to a gene: 17. The germline CDR1 and CDR2 sequences are DFQATT and SNEGSKA (reference sequence). The CDR3 length is 17 residues. The CDR3 sequence is CSARFGVAGTLVNEQFF. In nucleotides, the CDR3 is TGCAGTGCTAGGTTCGGGGTAGCGGGAACCTTGGTGAATGAGCAGTTCTTC.